This TCR beta chain was obtained from a study of shared clonotypes between healthy human individuals. Study context: Three plates each covered CD4 naive and memory; CD8 naive two, CD8 memory one.

Note on this clone: Its antigen is still unknown.

It was CD45RO-negative cells, positively selected for CCR7, that made up naive CD8 cells, with terminally differentiated effector memory CD45RA+ cells excluded. The donor cohort consisted entirely of Caucasian adults residing in Nashville, Tennessee. Study-wide findings and caveats: Sequencing depth was expected to influence donor clonotype sharing. The donor pool, a small one, limited the genetic and exposure-history diversity represented.

TCRdb's copy holds only in-frame clones and misses some; the assay was immunoSEQ multiplex PCR. The data show nearly 2 million clones, approximately 95% seen once. Trimming left V 0 bases short and J 0 bases short, with 11 bases between. CDR1 is MGHRA, CDR2 YSYEKL, per germline. There are 16 residues in the CDR3. This clonotype was obtained from a man younger than 35 in good health. The rearrangement uses TRBV4-1 and TRBJ1-1; D unresolved. Sequenced input: naive CD8+ T cells sorted from blood. The CDR3 is CASSQEGWQLNTEAFF. CDR3 coding DNA: TGCGCCAGCAGCCAAGAGGGGTGGCAGTTGAACACTGAAGCTTTCTTT.